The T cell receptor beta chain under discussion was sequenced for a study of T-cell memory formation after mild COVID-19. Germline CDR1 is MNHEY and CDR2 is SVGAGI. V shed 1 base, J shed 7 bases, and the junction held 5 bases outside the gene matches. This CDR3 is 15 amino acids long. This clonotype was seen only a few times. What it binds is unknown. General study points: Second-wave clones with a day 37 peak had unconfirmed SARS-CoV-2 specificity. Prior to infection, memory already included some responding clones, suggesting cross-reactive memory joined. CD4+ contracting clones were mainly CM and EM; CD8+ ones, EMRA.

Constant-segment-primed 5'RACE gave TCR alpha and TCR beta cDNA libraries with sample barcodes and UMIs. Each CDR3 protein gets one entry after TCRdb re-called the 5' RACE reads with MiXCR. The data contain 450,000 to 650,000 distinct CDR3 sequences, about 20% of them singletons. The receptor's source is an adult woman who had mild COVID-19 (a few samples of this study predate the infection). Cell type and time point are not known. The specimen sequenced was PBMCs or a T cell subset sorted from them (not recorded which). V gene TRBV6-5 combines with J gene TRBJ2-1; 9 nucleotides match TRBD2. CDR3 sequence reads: CASSYFGTSRNEQFF. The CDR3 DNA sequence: TGTGCCAGCAGTTACTTTGGGACTAGCCGTAATGAGCAGTTCTTC.